These 30 T cell receptor beta chains came from one sample sequenced in a study of persistence of HIV-infected CD4 T cells. Their antigens remain unidentified. The stimulus was lysate of CMV-infected fibroblasts, 8.5 to 10 ug/mL. Memory cells lacking CD40L and CD69 with high CD45RO were sorted. The libraries were made with immunoSEQ version 4 in survey mode. This table comes from immunoSEQ multiplex PCR, and its TCRdb copy is limited to in-frame clones, with some not included. The sample has about 37,000 clones, 65% to 85% seen once. Sequenced here: CD4+ T cells sorted from PBMCs after roughly 18-hour stimulation, sampled from a patient who received antiretroviral therapy. The receptors shown here come from an adult man with HIV who was CMV-seropositive.

The chain is built from TRBV28 and TRBJ1-5, with D uncertain. The CDR3 is made up of 13 amino acids. V gave up 10 bases and J gave up 3 bases, with 13 bases separating them. Germline assignment: CDR1 MDHEN and CDR2 SYDVKM. For the CDR3, the DNA is TGTGCCACCACCCTCGGACTCAATCAGCCCCAGCATTTT. Translation: CATTLGLNQPQHF.

V gene TRBV12-5 combines with J gene TRBJ2-7; no definite D call. Germline values: CDR1 LGHNT, CDR2 FRNRAP. V was clipped by 6 bases and J by 3 bases, with 15 bases between them. CDR3 length equals 14 residues. The CDR3 loop reads CASGPNSNLYEQYF. CDR3 bases: TGTGCTAGTGGCCCGAATTCGAACCTCTACGAGCAGTACTTC. Together with reference TRBV12-5 and TRBJ2-7, the CDR3 gives the full variable domain: DARVTQTPRHKVTEMGQEVTMRCQPILGHNTVFWYRQTMMQGLELLAYFRNRAPLDDSGMPKDRFSAEMPDATLATLKIQPSEPRDSAVYFCASGPNSNLYEQYFGPGTRLTVT.

This clone appeared a single time. The CDR3 protein is CASSRDNQPQHF. The CDR3 DNA sequence: TGTGCCAGCAGCCGCGATAATCAGCCCCAGCATTTT. V is TRBV7-9 and J is TRBJ1-5; D gene ambiguous. The CDR3 is 12 amino acids. V was pared by 5 bases and J by 4 bases, with 6 bases between. The germline CDR1 and CDR2 sequences are SEHNR and FQNEAQ (reference sequence).

For the CDR3, the DNA is TGTGCCAGCTCACCGAGGACAGGGATGAGCACCGGGGAGCTGTTTTTT. Translation: CASSPRTGMSTGELFF. This rearrangement joins TRBV18 to TRBJ2-2; TRBD1 matches 8 bases. CDR1 is KGHSH, CDR2 LQKENI, per germline. CDR3 length: 16 amino acids. V gave up 3 bases and J gave up 4 bases; unmatched junction bases: 7.

The chain carries TRBV6-5 and TRBJ2-2; D not resolved. The CDR3 totals 15 residues. Germline V lookup: CDR1 MNHEY, CDR2 SVGAGI. Trimming pared 3 bases from V and 0 bases from J, leaving 8 bases between. The CDR3 sequence is CASSYFGSNTGELFF. Written as DNA, the CDR3 is TGTGCCAGCAGTTATTTCGGGTCGAACACCGGGGAGCTGTTTTTT.

This clone was observed a single time. This rearrangement joins TRBV30 to TRBJ1-1; D uncertain. Looked up from germline, CDR1 is GTSNPN and CDR2 is SVGIG (reference sequence). The V end lost 2 bases, the J end lost 1 base, and 8 bases lay between the germline ends. The CDR3 spans 13 residues. The CDR3 bases are TGTGCCTGGAGTTGGGCAACGAACACTGAAGCTTTCTTT. As protein: CAWSWATNTEAFF. The whole variable domain, remainder taken from reference TRBV30 and TRBJ1-1, is SQTIHQWPATLVQPVGSPLSLECTVEGTSNPNLYWYRQAAGRGLQLLFYSVGIGQISSEVPQNLSASRPQDRQFILSSKKLLLSDSGFYLCAWSWATNTEAFFGQGTRLTVV.

The chain recombines TRBV12-3 or TRBV12-4 with TRBJ1-2, with D unclear. Trimming removed 2 bases at V and 0 bases at J, with 4 bases between. This CDR3 contains 13 residues. The CDR3 region has the DNA TGTGCCAGCAGTTTAAGAGCTAACTATGGCTACACCTTC. It is translated as CASSLRANYGYTF.

In DNA form, the CDR3 reads TGCAGCGTTGTGGGGCGGGGGGGTCCCACAGATACGCAGTATTTT. Protein: CSVVGRGGPTDTQYF. J is TRBJ2-3 and V is TRBV29-1, with 9 bases lining up with TRBD2. V was pared by 4 bases and J by 2 bases, with 7 bases of the junction left unmatched. This CDR3 comprises 15 residues. From germline, CDR1 is SQVTM and CDR2 ANQGSEA.

For the CDR3, the DNA is TGTGCCAGTAGCCTGGGACAGGGTGGGACTAGCACAGATACGCAGTATTTT. Translating gives CASSLGQGGTSTDTQYF. The chain recombines TRBV19 with TRBJ2-3; TRBD1 agrees at 9 bases. The CDR3 covers 17 residues. Germline lookup yields CDR1 LNHDA and CDR2 SQIVND (reference sequence). J was trimmed by 0 bases and V by 6 bases; bases with no gene match: 10.

The V call is TRBV18, the J call TRBJ2-3, with D possibly being TRBD1 or TRBD2 (5 bases each). Looked up from germline, CDR1 is KGHSH and CDR2 is LQKENI. Deletions cut 0 bases from V and 6 bases from J, with 16 bases between. The CDR3 consists of 16 residues. CDR3 sequence reads: CASSPPDGARWDTQYF. As DNA, the CDR3 is TGTGCCAGCTCACCACCAGACGGGGCGAGGTGGGATACGCAGTATTTT. The full variable domain, in which reference TRBV18 and TRBJ2-3 provide the parts outside the CDR3, is NAGVMQNPRHLVRRRGQEARLRCSPMKGHSHVYWYRQLPEEGLKFMVYLQKENIIDESGMPKERFSAEFPKEGPSILRIQQVVRGDSAAYFCASSPPDGARWDTQYFGPGTRLTVL.

The chain joins TRBV4-1 to TRBJ1-5; D possibly corresponds to TRBD1 (6 bases). The CDR3 sequence is 15 residues long. The germline V gene has CDR1 MGHRA and CDR2 YSYEKL. V shed 0 bases and J shed 3 bases, with 9 bases lying between them. The CDR3 DNA is TGCGCCAGCAGCCAAGACGGACAGTTCAATCAGCCCCAGCATTTT. Translation: CASSQDGQFNQPQHF.

The chain recombines TRBV5-1 with TRBJ1-4; D gene ambiguous. V shed 3 bases and J shed 4 bases, with 4 bases lying between them. The CDR3 runs to 12 residues. Germline values: CDR1 SGHRS, CDR2 YFSETQ. The CDR3 reads CASSSGNEKLFF. In DNA, the CDR3 is TGCGCCAGCAGCTCTGGTAATGAAAAACTGTTTTTT.

This clone was picked up one time. The J gene is TRBJ2-1, the V gene TRBV3-1 (or the pseudogene TRBV3-2); 10 bases line up with TRBD1. Germline V CDR1 and CDR2: LGHDT, YNNKEL (reference sequence). CDR3 length: 19 residues. V dropped 2 bases and J dropped 3; count of bases not matched to a gene: 13. CDR3 sequence (DNA): TGTGCCAGCAGCCAATGGGACAGGGGCAAAGATCCGAGCTACAATGAGCAGTTCTTC. Protein: CASSQWDRGKDPSYNEQFF.

The chain couples TRBV19 to TRBJ1-2, with D tentatively TRBD1 (5 bases). Trimming removed 7 bases at V and 0 bases at J, with 12 bases between. The CDR3 is 14 amino acids. In germline, CDR1 is LNHDA, CDR2 SQIVND (reference sequence). The CDR3 loop is CASKQAVANYGYTF. The CDR3 DNA is TGTGCCAGTAAACAGGCTGTAGCTAACTATGGCTACACCTTC.

By share, this clone ranks as medium-sized. The rearrangement uses TRBV19 and TRBJ1-3; D gene ambiguous. The CDR3 loop spans 16 amino acids. The germline V and J ends were trimmed by 3 bases and 0 bases, with 12 bases remaining between them. CDR1 is LNHDA, CDR2 SQIVND, per germline (reference sequence). In DNA form, the CDR3 reads TGTGCCAGTAGTATTAAAGGTTTGAGCTCTGGAAACACCATATATTTT. This gives the protein CASSIKGLSSGNTIYF.

CDR3: CASSLAYDNEQFF. The DNA of the CDR3 is TGCGCCAGCAGCTTGGCCTATGACAATGAGCAGTTCTTC. The rearrangement uses TRBV5-1 and TRBJ2-1; no definite D call. The germline V gene encodes CDR1 SGHRS and CDR2 YFSETQ. V shed 0 bases and J shed 5 bases, with 6 bases lying between them. The CDR3 has 13 residues.

The V gene is TRBV6-5, the J gene TRBJ1-5; D remains unclear. Germline V gives CDR1 MNHEY, CDR2 SVGAGI. The CDR3 has 15 residues. V was shortened by 6 bases and J by 3 bases, with 15 bases between the two germline ends. CDR3 nucleotide sequence: TGTGCCAGCAGGGCGATGAAGGGCGACAATCAGCCCCAGCATTTT. Protein sequence: CASRAMKGDNQPQHF.

This clone was observed a single time. The V gene is TRBV6-6, the J gene TRBJ1-5, with D tentatively TRBD1 (6 bases). Germline-derived CDR1 and CDR2 are MNHNY and SVGAGI (reference sequence). This CDR3 is built from 15 residues. Trimming shortened V by 5 bases and J by 0 bases, and 11 bases separated the two germline ends. The CDR3 spells CASSRRQDSNQPQHF. The CDR3 bases are TGTGCCAGCAGTCGCCGACAGGATAGCAATCAGCCCCAGCATTTT.

The chain joins TRBV6-1 to TRBJ1-1, with D possibly matching TRBD1 (5 bases). This CDR3 contains 14 residues. Per the germline V gene, CDR1 is MNHNS and CDR2 is SASEGT. V lost 6 bases to trimming and J lost 0 bases, with 11 bases between them. This chain's CDR3 is CASSPGNLNTEAFF. CDR3 DNA: TGTGCCAGCAGCCCAGGGAACTTGAACACTGAAGCTTTCTTT.

J is TRBJ1-6 and V is TRBV9; D not certain. The V end lost 0 bases, the J end lost 6 bases, and 16 bases lay between the germline ends. Per germline, CDR1 SGDLS and CDR2 YYNGEE. This CDR3 has 17 amino acids. This CDR3 is CASSVDIGPKGNSPLHF. The CDR3 DNA reads TGTGCCAGCAGCGTAGATATCGGGCCGAAGGGTAATTCACCCCTCCACTTT.

The CDR3 spells CASSLVGNQPQHF. For the CDR3, the DNA is TGTGCCAGCAGCTTAGTCGGGAATCAGCCCCAGCATTTT. The chain couples TRBV7-9 to TRBJ1-5; D is unclear. Between the trimmed V and J ends, which lost 1 base and 4 bases, there was a span of 5 bases. The germline CDR1 and CDR2 sequences are SEHNR and FQNEAQ (reference sequence). The length of the CDR3 is 13 residues.

The CDR3 is CASSIPPTGVYGYTF. Written as DNA, the CDR3 is TGTGCCAGTAGTATTCCCCCCACAGGGGTCTATGGCTACACCTTC. V and J are TRBV19 and TRBJ1-2, with TRBD1 identical over 7 bases. V shed 3 bases and J 4 bases; nucleotides not matched to a gene: 8. The germline gives CDR1 LNHDA, CDR2 SQIVND (reference sequence). This CDR3 contains 15 residues.

This chain uses TRBV20-1 with TRBJ1-2; no reliable D call. Germline V gene lookup returns CDR1 DFQATT and CDR2 SNEGSKA (reference sequence). Trimming removed 0 bases at V and 7 bases at J, with 6 bases between. The CDR3 covers 11 residues. CDR3 DNA sequence: TGCAGTGCTAGAGACCACGGTGGCTACACCTTC. Residues: CSARDHGGYTF.

J is TRBJ2-3 and V is TRBV10-3; TRBD1 matches at 9 bases. Germline V CDR1 and CDR2: ENHRY, SYGVKD. Trimming at V came to 5 bases and at J to 2 bases, leaving 11 bases not matched to a gene. CDR3 length equals 17 residues. This CDR3 is CAISRGTGTGPTDTQYF. The CDR3 nucleotides read TGTGCCATCAGTCGAGGCACCGGGACAGGGCCCACAGATACGCAGTATTTT.

This chain links TRBV7-9 with TRBJ2-7, with 10 positions matching TRBD1. The CDR3 runs 15 residues. Trimming took 5 bases from V and 0 from J; bases not matched to a gene: 4. Germline loops: CDR1 SEHNR, CDR2 FQNEAQ (reference sequence). The CDR3 bases are TGTGCCAGCAGCCGGGACAGGGGAAGCTCCTACGAGCAGTACTTC. Its translation: CASSRDRGSSYEQYF.

The chain couples TRBV7-9 to TRBJ1-2, with TRBD1 as a possible D gene (6 bases). This CDR3 has 15 amino acids. Germline V lookup: CDR1 SEHNR, CDR2 FQNEAQ (reference sequence). Deletions cut 3 bases from V and 7 bases from J, with 18 bases between. The CDR3, as DNA: TGTGCCAGCAGCTTGCAGACAGGCCAGACGGGTGGCTACACCTTC. The encoded protein is CASSLQTGQTGGYTF.

V usage is TRBV28 and J usage is TRBJ2-4, with 9 positions matching TRBD1. The V gene's germline CDR1 is MDHEN and CDR2 SYDVKM. V was clipped by 2 bases and J by 4 bases; unmatched bases: 0. The CDR3 loop spans 14 amino acids. For the CDR3, the DNA is TGTGCCAGCAGTTTAGACAGGGGGAAAAACATTCAGTACTTC. Translation: CASSLDRGKNIQYF.

V and J are TRBV9 and TRBJ2-1; D is perhaps TRBD1 (6 bases). Between the trimmed V and J ends, which lost 0 bases and 8 bases, there was a span of 9 bases. The CDR3 contains 13 residues. The germline V gene has CDR1 SGDLS and CDR2 YYNGEE. This CDR3 reads CASSVGGPDEQFF. As DNA, the CDR3 is TGTGCCAGCAGCGTAGGGGGGCCAGATGAGCAGTTCTTC.

The chain recombines TRBV6-5 with TRBJ1-1, with 7 bases lining up with TRBD1. Germline CDR1 is MNHEY and CDR2 is SVGAGI. The length of the CDR3 is 15 residues. V lost 7 bases and J lost 8; bases outside the gene matches: 16. Here the CDR3 reads CASKLGGGEPREAFF. CDR3 DNA: TGTGCCAGCAAGCTAGGAGGGGGCGAGCCCCGAGAAGCTTTCTTT.

The chain has TRBV6-5 and TRBJ2-1; 11 nucleotides align to TRBD1. V was pared by 6 bases and J by 6 bases, with 7 bases of the junction left unmatched. Per the germline V gene, CDR1 is MNHEY and CDR2 is SVGAGI. The CDR3 consists of 15 residues. For the CDR3, the DNA is TGTGCCAGCAGAAACTTCGGGACAGGGGGCAATGAGCAGTTCTTC. Protein: CASRNFGTGGNEQFF.